This T cell receptor beta chain was sequenced in a study of cytomegalovirus exposure and HLA in healthy donors. This CDR3 comprises 13 residues. Deletions cut 0 bases from V and 8 bases from J, with 10 bases between. Per germline, CDR1 SQVTM and CDR2 ANQGSEA. Use of 60 Vbeta and 13 Jbeta primers characterized the PCR. Using immunoSEQ multiplex PCR, the repertoire was profiled, and TCRdb retains in-frame clones only, with some absent. The data show roughly 190,000 clones, more than 75% seen once. The sequence was collected from a woman between 45 and 65 years old in good health and CMV-seronegative. Sequencing was performed on PBMCs. The chain uses TRBV29-1 and TRBJ1-4; D gene unclear. CDR3 sequence (DNA): TGCAGCGTTGAAGATCATGGAGGGGAAAAACTGTTTTTT. It codes for CSVEDHGGEKLFF. The entire variable domain, with the rest obtained from reference TRBV29-1 and TRBJ1-4, is as follows: SAVISQKPSRDICQRGTSLTIQCQVDSQVTMMFWYRQQPGQSLTLIATANQGSEATYESGFVIDKFPISRPNLTFSTLTVSNMSPEDSSIYLCSVEDHGGEKLFFGSGTQLSVL.